A single sample gave rise to the 26 T cell receptor beta chains below, sequenced in a study of CD8 T cells in Susac syndrome. Random-hexamer reverse transcription was applied to roughly 0.5 to 1 ug RNA. TCRdb reprocessed the immunoSEQ multiplex PCR reads via MiXCR and lists one record per CDR3 protein. The sample has some 150,000 distinct CDR3 sequences, approximately 94% seen once. Sequencing was carried out using CD4+ T cells from PBMCs. These receptors all stem from a human donor in good health.

CDR3 region: CSASRRLAGGPGRTDTQYF. The CDR3, as DNA: TGCAGTGCTAGCCGCCGGCTAGCGGGAGGGCCGGGCCGCACAGATACGCAGTATTTT. The rearrangement joins TRBV20-1 to TRBJ2-3; 12 bases align to TRBD2. Germline V CDR1 and CDR2: DFQATT, SNEGSKA (reference sequence). V lost 3 bases to trimming and J lost 1 base; unmatched junction nucleotides: 14. The CDR3 contains 19 residues.

V usage is TRBV20-1 and J usage is TRBJ1-4, with a tentative D call TRBD1 (5 bases). The germline gives CDR1 DFQATT, CDR2 SNEGSKA (reference sequence). The CDR3 is made up of 15 amino acids. Trimming shortened V by 0 bases and J by 4 bases, and 12 bases separated the two germline ends. The CDR3 DNA reads TGCAGTGCTAGAGATTTGGGACGGTTTAATGAAAAACTGTTTTTT. Translation: CSARDLGRFNEKLFF.

The V gene is TRBV6-5, the J gene TRBJ1-1; a possible D gene is TRBD1 (5 bases). CDR3 length: 14 residues. V was clipped by 5 bases and J by 3 bases, with 13 bases between them. Per the germline V gene, CDR1 is MNHEY and CDR2 is SVGAGI. This chain's CDR3 is CASSLQAGDTEAFF. In nucleotides, the CDR3 is TGTGCCAGCAGTCTACAGGCGGGGGACACTGAAGCTTTCTTT.

The chain is built from TRBV5-1 and TRBJ2-7; 10 bases align to TRBD1. This CDR3 is built from 16 residues. Losses at the gene ends were 3 bases for V and 3 bases for J; bases not matched to a gene: 9. The germline V gene has CDR1 SGHRS and CDR2 YFSETQ. CDR3 bases: TGCGCCAGCAGCTACCACTCCGGGACAGGGGACTACGAGCAGTACTTC. It translates to CASSYHSGTGDYEQYF. The full variable domain, its missing parts supplied by reference TRBV5-1 and TRBJ2-7, is KAGVTQTPRYLIKTRGQQVTLSCSPISGHRSVSWYQQTPGQGLQFLFEYFSETQRNKGNFPGRFSGRQFSNSRSEMNVSTLELGDSALYLCASSYHSGTGDYEQYFGPGTRLTVT.

The CDR3 region has the DNA TGTGCCAGCAGTGAGACAGGGCCCAACTATGGCTACACCTTC. Protein product: CASSETGPNYGYTF. The chain joins TRBV2 to TRBJ1-2; 7 bases map to TRBD1. Germline CDR1 SNHLY, CDR2 FYNNEI. V dropped 3 bases and J dropped 2; count of bases not matched to a gene: 3. CDR3 size: 14 residues. Together with reference TRBV2 and TRBJ1-2, the CDR3 gives the full variable domain: EPEVTQTPSHQVTQMGQEVILRCVPISNHLYFYWYRQILGQKVEFLVSFYNNEISEKSEIFDDQFSVERPDGSNFTLKIRSTKLEDSAMYFCASSETGPNYGYTFGSGTRLTVV.

CDR3 bases: TGTGCCGCAGATTCGGGCCCGAACTACGAGCAGTACTTC. This codes for CAADSGPNYEQYF. The rearrangement links TRBV28 to TRBJ2-7; D remains unclear. The CDR3 has 13 residues. V gave up 11 bases and J gave up 3 bases, with 17 bases separating them. From germline, CDR1 is MDHEN and CDR2 SYDVKM.

V gene TRBV12-3 or TRBV12-4 combines with J gene TRBJ1-5; D is perhaps TRBD1 (5 bases). This CDR3 region has 12 residues. The V gene lost 11 bases and the J gene lost 1 base, with 9 bases spanning the gap. The CDR3 region is CAVGDSNQPQHF. CDR3 DNA sequence: TGTGCCGTAGGGGACAGCAATCAGCCCCAGCATTTT.

The chain recombines TRBV2 with TRBJ2-3; weak D call: TRBD2 (6 bases). Germline V gives CDR1 SNHLY, CDR2 FYNNEI. Between the trimmed V and J ends, which lost 6 bases and 4 bases, there was a span of 11 bases. The CDR3 spans 13 residues. The CDR3 DNA follows: TGTGCCAGCAGCCAAGGGGAGGCAGATACGCAGTATTTT. This sequence encodes CASSQGEADTQYF.

The rearrangement uses TRBV9 and TRBJ2-7; D unclear. Germline values: CDR1 SGDLS, CDR2 YYNGEE. CDR3 length equals 12 residues. V was pared by 3 bases and J by 5 bases, with 9 bases between. CDR3 coding DNA: TGTGCCAGCAGCGGCCCGGGCCACGAGCAGTACTTC. It encodes CASSGPGHEQYF. The variable domain in full, with the rest retrieved from reference TRBV9 and TRBJ2-7, is DSGVTQTPKHLITATGQRVTLRCSPRSGDLSVYWYQQSLDQGLQFLIQYYNGEERAKGNILERFSAQQFPDLHSELNLSSLELGDSALYFCASSGPGHEQYFGPGTRLTVT.

The rearrangement uses TRBV3-1 and TRBJ2-1; TRBD2 matches at 15 bases. Germline CDR1 reads LGHDT; CDR2 reads YNNKEL (reference sequence). Trimming took 3 bases from V and 7 from J; bases not matched to a gene: 4. CDR3 length: 16 amino acids. CDR3 in DNA: TGTGCCAGCAGCCATCTCGGACTAGCGGGAGGGAATGAGCAGTTCTTC. Translating gives CASSHLGLAGGNEQFF.

The chain has TRBV3-1 and TRBJ2-1, with TRBD2 identical over 13 bases. The ends lost 0 bases at V and 0 bases at J; junction bases unmatched: 5. The CDR3 consists of 19 residues. The germline V gene encodes CDR1 LGHDT and CDR2 YNNKEL (reference sequence). The chain's CDR3 is CASSQEGLAGRSSYNEQFF. DNA of the CDR3: TGTGCCAGCAGCCAAGAGGGACTAGCGGGGAGAAGCTCCTACAATGAGCAGTTCTTC.

V and J are TRBV11-2 and TRBJ2-5, with 11 nucleotides matching TRBD2. With V trimmed by 6 bases and J by 3 bases, 6 bases remained unmatched. Germline CDR1 is SGHAT and CDR2 is FQNNGV. This CDR3 has 15 residues. CDR3 DNA: TGTGCCAGCAGGCGCGGGACTAGCGGAGAAGAGACCCAGTACTTC. Its translation is CASRRGTSGEETQYF. The whole variable domain, remainder taken from reference TRBV11-2 and TRBJ2-5, is EAGVAQSPRYKIIEKRQSVAFWCNPISGHATLYWYQQILGQGPKLLIQFQNNGVVDDSQLPKDRFSAERLKGVDSTLKIQPAKLEDSAVYLCASRRGTSGEETQYFGPGTRLLVL.

The chain links TRBV20-1 to TRBJ2-2; the D gene is possibly TRBD2 (6 bases). The CDR3 runs 14 residues. Deletions cut 4 bases from V and 2 bases from J, with 11 bases between. The V gene's germline CDR1 is DFQATT and CDR2 SNEGSKA (reference sequence). The CDR3 nucleotides read TGCAGTGCTAACTTGGGGGGAAACACCGGGGAGCTGTTTTTT. This codes for CSANLGGNTGELFF.

The chain links TRBV12-3 or TRBV12-4 to TRBJ2-1; 9 bases align to TRBD2. The V segment lost 6 bases and the J segment 8 bases; nucleotides outside the gene matches: 8. This CDR3 is built from 14 residues. CDR3 coding DNA: TGTGCCAGCAGGGATAGCGGGAGCTTCTATGAGCAGTTCTTC. It encodes CASRDSGSFYEQFF.

The sample holds one count of this clonotype. The chain is built from TRBV4-1 and TRBJ2-2; D is possibly TRBD1 (5 bases). CDR1 and CDR2 (germline): MGHRA, YSYEKL. V lost 8 bases and J 0 bases, leaving 7 bases between the germline ends. The CDR3 extends over 13 amino acids. The CDR3 DNA reads as TGCGCCAGCCGACAGACGAACACCGGGGAGCTGTTTTTT. Its protein product is CASRQTNTGELFF.

This chain links TRBV5-1 with TRBJ2-3; D might be TRBD2 (6 bases). CDR3 length: 14 residues. Per germline, CDR1 SGHRS and CDR2 YFSETQ. V was clipped by 3 bases and J by 0 bases, with 8 bases between them. In DNA form, the CDR3 reads TGCGCCAGCAGCTCAGGACTAAGCACAGATACGCAGTATTTT. It yields the protein CASSSGLSTDTQYF.

The CDR3 protein is CASSFGQGGYNEQFF. DNA of the CDR3: TGTGCCAGCAGTTTTGGCCAGGGGGGCTACAATGAGCAGTTCTTC. The chain couples TRBV12-3 or TRBV12-4 to TRBJ2-1, with D possibly matching TRBD1 (7 bases). CDR3 size: 15 residues. The ends were cut back, 3 bases at V and 3 bases at J, with 12 bases in the middle.

This rearrangement joins TRBV4-1 to TRBJ2-4; TRBD2 aligns across 13 bases. CDR3 length equals 19 residues. The germline V gene has CDR1 MGHRA and CDR2 YSYEKL. Trimming removed 1 base from V and 5 bases from J; junction bases left unmatched: 11. Here the CDR3 DNA reads TGCGCCAGCAGCCAAGCCGCTCCGGGACTAGCGGGGCTAGAAAACATTCAGTACTTC. This sequence encodes CASSQAAPGLAGLENIQYF.

The rearrangement joins TRBV19 to TRBJ2-7, with unresolved D. Trimming took off 0 bases at V and 0 bases at J, with 15 bases between the two ends. The CDR3 spans 17 residues. Germline V gene data show CDR1 as LNHDA and CDR2 as SQIVND (reference sequence). For the CDR3, the DNA is TGTGCCAGTAGTATAGAGGCGGTCAACTCCTTCTCCTACGAGCAGTACTTC. It yields the protein CASSIEAVNSFSYEQYF.

The V call is TRBV27, the J call TRBJ2-3, with TRBD2 matching over 10 bases. J was trimmed by 2 bases and V by 4 bases; bases with no gene match: 18. The germline V gene has CDR1 MNHEY and CDR2 SMNVEV (reference sequence). The CDR3 runs 20 residues. The CDR3 loop reads CASSSIISGSSGRATDTQYF. CDR3 nucleotide sequence: TGTGCCAGCAGTTCCATCATTTCTGGGTCCAGCGGGAGGGCCACAGATACGCAGTATTTT.

The genes are TRBV7-9 and TRBJ1-4, with unresolved D. CDR3 length equals 15 residues. The germline gives CDR1 SEHNR, CDR2 FQNEAQ (reference sequence). V was trimmed by 2 bases and J by 0 bases, leaving 7 bases between them. The CDR3 here is CASSLSAATNEKLFF. CDR3 DNA: TGTGCCAGCAGCTTATCGGCAGCAACTAATGAAAAACTGTTTTTT.

The chain uses TRBV20-1 and TRBJ2-3, with D possibly TRBD2 on 6 matching bases. CDR1 is DFQATT, CDR2 SNEGSKA, per germline (reference sequence). Trimming shortened V by 2 bases and J by 10 bases, and 13 bases separated the two germline ends. The CDR3 totals 12 residues. The CDR3 reads CSARPNGGAQYF. CDR3 DNA: TGCAGTGCTAGACCCAACGGGGGTGCGCAGTATTTT.

The chain carries TRBV19 and TRBJ2-1; unclear D gene. The CDR3 runs to 14 residues. The V gene's germline CDR1 is LNHDA and CDR2 SQIVND (reference sequence). V was pared by 6 bases and J by 0 bases, with 9 bases between. The CDR3 nucleotides are TGTGCCAGTAGGCTGGGTGCCTCCTACAATGAGCAGTTCTTC. It translates to CASRLGASYNEQFF.

The rearrangement uses TRBV24-1 and TRBJ1-1, with no clear D. The CDR3 runs to 15 residues. V was shortened by 3 bases and J by 7 bases, with 17 bases between the two germline ends. CDR1 and CDR2 from the germline V gene are KGHDR and SFDVKD. The DNA of the CDR3 is TGTGCCACCAGTGATCCGAGGTCCGGGCTGAATGAAGCTTTCTTT. Amino acids: CATSDPRSGLNEAFF.

The chain recombines TRBV28 with TRBJ1-1; perhaps TRBD1 as D (5 bases). The CDR3 contains 15 residues. From germline, CDR1 is MDHEN and CDR2 SYDVKM. V was clipped by 1 base and J by 4 bases, with 13 bases between them. CDR3 sequence (DNA): TGTGCCAGCAGTTTATATGGGGGAAGGGGCACTGAAGCTTTCTTT. This codes for CASSLYGGRGTEAFF.

CDR3: CAWGRSTDTQYF. The DNA for the CDR3 is TGTGCCTGGGGCAGATCCACAGATACGCAGTATTTT. The J gene is TRBJ2-3, the V gene TRBV30; D remains unclear. With 5 bases removed from V and 2 bases from J, the gap between germline ends came to 8 bases. CDR3 length: 12 amino acids. The germline V gene encodes CDR1 GTSNPN and CDR2 SVGIG (reference sequence).